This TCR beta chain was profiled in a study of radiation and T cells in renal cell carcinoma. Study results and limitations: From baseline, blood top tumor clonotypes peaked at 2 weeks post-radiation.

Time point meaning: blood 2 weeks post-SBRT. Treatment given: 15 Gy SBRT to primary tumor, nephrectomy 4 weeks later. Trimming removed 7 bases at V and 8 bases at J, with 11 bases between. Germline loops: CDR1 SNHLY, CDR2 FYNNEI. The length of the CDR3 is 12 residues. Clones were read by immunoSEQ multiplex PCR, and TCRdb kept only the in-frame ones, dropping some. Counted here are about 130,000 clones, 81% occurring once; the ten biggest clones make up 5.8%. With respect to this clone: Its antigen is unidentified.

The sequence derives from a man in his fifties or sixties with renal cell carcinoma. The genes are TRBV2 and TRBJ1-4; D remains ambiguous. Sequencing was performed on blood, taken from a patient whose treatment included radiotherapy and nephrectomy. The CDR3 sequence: CASNPEAEKLFF. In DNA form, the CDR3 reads TGTGCCAGCAATCCCGAGGCCGAAAAACTGTTTTTT.